The next 31 T cell receptor beta chains were all read from a single sample in a study of shared clonotypes between healthy human individuals. Profiling relied on immunoSEQ multiplex PCR, and the TCRdb table lists in-frame clones only, not all of them. Of about 1.1 million clones listed, 70% to 80% are singletons. The sample taken for sequencing was memory CD4+ T cells from PBMCs. Subset meaning: CD45RA-negative fraction. Receptors originate from a man between 18 and 35 years old in good health. Some clones in this sample may be carry-over from other donors' samples.

The chain has TRBV7-8 and TRBJ1-2; D uncertain. From germline, CDR1 is SGHVS and CDR2 FQNEAQ. V dropped 3 bases and J dropped 7 bases, with 18 bases sitting between them. The CDR3 contains 15 residues. In DNA form, the CDR3 reads TGTGCCAGCAGCTTGGGGTTTGCGGGGTCGGGTGGCTACACCTTC. It translates to CASSLGFAGSGGYTF.

The chain carries TRBV11-1 and TRBJ1-1; the D gene is possibly TRBD1 (6 bases). Germline CDR1 and CDR2: SGHAT and FQDESV (reference sequence). Trimming took 2 bases from V and 3 from J, leaving 13 bases between them. This CDR3 has 15 amino acids. CDR3 sequence: CASSLQAGAHTEAFF. In DNA, the CDR3 is TGTGCCAGCAGCTTACAAGCAGGGGCACACACTGAAGCTTTCTTT.

Concerning this clone: At the DNA level, this CDR3 is encoded by other sequences in the same sample as well. The rearrangement uses TRBV10-3 and TRBJ1-3; D is uncertain. Germline-derived CDR1 and CDR2 are ENHRY and SYGVKD. The germline V and J ends were trimmed by 8 bases and 0 bases, with 5 bases remaining between them. The CDR3 totals 12 residues. The CDR3 nucleotides read TGTGCCATCTCCAGCTCTGGAAACACCATATATTTT. This translates into CAISSSGNTIYF.

This sequence joins TRBV7-2 and TRBJ2-7; no reliable D call. CDR1 and CDR2 (germline): SGHTA, FQGNSA. CDR3 length: 15 amino acids. V lost 7 bases, J lost 2 bases, and 18 bases lay in between. The CDR3 protein is CASTQVLGGTYEQYF. The CDR3 DNA is TGTGCCAGCACCCAAGTCTTAGGTGGAACCTACGAGCAGTACTTC.

The rearrangement uses TRBV6-5 and TRBJ2-7, with 9 bases lining up with TRBD1. The V gene's germline CDR1 is MNHEY and CDR2 SVGAGI. J was trimmed by 3 bases and V by 6 bases; bases with no gene match: 3. The CDR3 has 13 amino acids. The CDR3 region is CASRLTGGYEQYF. Written as DNA, the CDR3 is TGTGCCAGCAGACTGACAGGGGGCTACGAGCAGTACTTC.

The chain recombines TRBV28 with TRBJ2-7, with 7 bases fitting TRBD2. The CDR3 extends over 15 amino acids. CDR1 and CDR2 (germline): MDHEN, SYDVKM. V was clipped by 5 bases and J by 6 bases; unmatched bases: 13. CDR3 DNA: TGTGCCAGCAGTCGGGGTCGGCGGGAGTTGTCCGAGCAGTACTTC. This gives the protein CASSRGRRELSEQYF.

This clone came up once. The V gene is TRBV11-2, the J gene TRBJ2-2, with TRBD2 matching 12 bases. The V segment lost 3 bases and the J segment 4 bases; nucleotides outside the gene matches: 3. CDR1 and CDR2 from the germline V gene are SGHAT and FQNNGV. The CDR3 extends over 16 amino acids. The CDR3 spells CASSFSSGRATGELFF. The CDR3 region has the DNA TGTGCCAGCAGCTTTTCTAGCGGGAGGGCCACCGGGGAGCTGTTTTTT. The full variable domain, its missing parts supplied by reference TRBV11-2 and TRBJ2-2, is EAGVAQSPRYKIIEKRQSVAFWCNPISGHATLYWYQQILGQGPKLLIQFQNNGVVDDSQLPKDRFSAERLKGVDSTLKIQPAKLEDSAVYLCASSFSSGRATGELFFGEGSRLTVL.

This chain uses TRBV6-1 with TRBJ1-2; D not resolved. This CDR3 has 14 amino acids. From germline, CDR1 is MNHNS and CDR2 SASEGT. V lost 6 bases and J lost 8, with 19 bases in between. The CDR3 DNA sequence: TGTGCCAGCAGCCTGAGGACCGCAGAAACGGGCTACACCTTC. This sequence encodes CASSLRTAETGYTF.

In DNA, the CDR3 is TGTGCCTGGAGTGCCCAGGGGAATGAGCAGTTCTTC. Translation: CAWSAQGNEQFF. This chain connects TRBV30 to TRBJ2-1; D may be TRBD1 (6 bases). The germline V gene has CDR1 GTSNPN and CDR2 SVGIG (reference sequence). This CDR3 spans 12 amino acids. V gave up 1 base and J gave up 7 bases, with 8 bases separating them. Filled out from reference TRBV30 and TRBJ2-1, the complete variable domain reads SQTIHQWPATLVQPVGSPLSLECTVEGTSNPNLYWYRQAAGRGLQLLFYSVGIGQISSEVPQNLSASRPQDRQFILSSKKLLLSDSGFYLCAWSAQGNEQFFGPGTRLTVL.

The rearrangement links TRBV14 to TRBJ2-7; D ambiguous. V lost 1 base and J 7 bases, leaving 8 bases between the germline ends. The CDR3 has 12 residues. Germline V gene sequence: CDR1 SGHDN, CDR2 FVKESK. The CDR3 DNA sequence: TGTGCCAGCAGCCAAGCCCGGGCTGAGCAGTACTTC. It yields the protein CASSQARAEQYF.

This rearrangement joins TRBV28 to TRBJ2-3, with TRBD2 matching 9 bases. The CDR3 sequence is 18 residues long. Per germline, CDR1 MDHEN and CDR2 SYDVKM. The V gene end was trimmed by 6 bases and the J gene end by 6 bases; junction bases not matched to a gene: 19. The CDR3 spells CASRPPWASGTPGDTQYF. The CDR3 bases are TGTGCCAGCAGACCTCCGTGGGCTAGCGGGACCCCCGGGGATACGCAGTATTTT.

The gene calls are TRBV2 and TRBJ2-3; D is undetermined. The CDR3 length is 12 residues. Trimming took off 6 bases at V and 4 bases at J, with 8 bases between the two ends. In germline, CDR1 is SNHLY, CDR2 FYNNEI. CDR3 region: CASRGQADTQYF. CDR3 bases: TGTGCCAGCAGAGGGCAAGCAGATACGCAGTATTTT.

This clone was seen a handful of times. The chain links TRBV10-3 to TRBJ1-3; tentative D call: TRBD1 (5 bases). The germline V gene has CDR1 ENHRY and CDR2 SYGVKD. V gave up 10 bases and J gave up 0 bases, with 28 bases separating them. The CDR3 has 19 residues. The CDR3 DNA is TGTGCCAGTCGGTGGGGACCCAATTCCCAAGGACTCTCTGGAAACACCATATATTTT. Translated, it gives CASRWGPNSQGLSGNTIYF.

In its sample, this clone was seen a few times. The rearrangement joins TRBV5-1 to TRBJ2-7; possible D gene TRBD2, 5 bases. The CDR3 is made up of 14 amino acids. Between the trimmed V and J ends, which lost 4 bases and 2 bases, there was a span of 13 bases. Per the germline V gene, CDR1 is SGHRS and CDR2 is YFSETQ. The CDR3: CASSEGSPPYEQYF. CDR3 nucleotide sequence: TGCGCCAGCAGCGAGGGCTCTCCTCCCTACGAGCAGTACTTC.

The chain couples TRBV5-1 to TRBJ2-2, with 10 bases aligning to TRBD2. This CDR3 contains 16 residues. V dropped 0 bases and J dropped 6; count of bases not matched to a gene: 5. Germline V gives CDR1 SGHRS, CDR2 YFSETQ. CDR3 DNA: TGCGCCAGCAGCTTGGATAGCGGGAGGTTGCCCGGGGAGCTGTTTTTT. It is translated as CASSLDSGRLPGELFF.

This rearrangement joins TRBV18 to TRBJ2-1, with unresolved D. This CDR3 region has 15 residues. V lost 2 bases and J lost 0, with 8 bases in between. Looked up from germline, CDR1 is KGHSH and CDR2 is LQKENI. The CDR3 region is CASSPTGYSYNEQFF. CDR3 sequence (DNA): TGTGCCAGCTCACCAACGGGTTACTCCTACAATGAGCAGTTCTTC.

The J gene is TRBJ1-2, the V gene TRBV14; 7 bases align to TRBD1. Germline values: CDR1 SGHDN, CDR2 FVKESK. Trimming took 8 bases from V and 2 from J; bases not matched to a gene: 2. The CDR3 spans 12 residues. Here the CDR3 reads CASSGQNYGYTF. The DNA of the CDR3 is TGTGCCAGCTCGGGACAGAACTATGGCTACACCTTC.

About this clone itself: A read error is the likely source, as a far larger clone sits one nucleotide away. The chain links TRBV4-2 to TRBJ2-5; D gene unclear. In germline, CDR1 is LGHNA, CDR2 YNFKEQ. The CDR3 spans 15 residues. Between the trimmed V and J ends, which lost 1 base and 3 bases, there was a span of 12 bases. CDR3 sequence: CASSQGRHREETQYF. In nucleotides, the CDR3 is TGTGCCAGCAGCCAAGGTCGCCACAGAGAAGAGACCCAGTACTTC.

J is TRBJ2-7 and V is TRBV6-5; possibly TRBD1 or TRBD2 for D (5 bases each). In germline, CDR1 is MNHEY, CDR2 SVGAGI. The CDR3 covers 15 residues. With 7 bases removed from V and 2 bases from J, the gap between germline ends came to 18 bases. DNA of the CDR3: TGTGCCAGCAACGACCGGGGCAGGCCTCCCTACGAGCAGTACTTC. Amino acid sequence: CASNDRGRPPYEQYF.

This clone was counted a few times. CDR3 sequence (DNA): TGTGCCAGCTCACCACTCACTAGCCGATACACCGGGGAGCTGTTTTTT. This encodes CASSPLTSRYTGELFF. This chain joins TRBV18 and TRBJ2-2; D is perhaps TRBD2 (6 bases). V was shortened by 1 base and J by 3 bases, with 12 bases between the two germline ends. The CDR3 consists of 16 residues. The V gene's germline CDR1 is KGHSH and CDR2 LQKENI. Full variable domain (missing parts from reference TRBV18 and TRBJ2-2): NAGVMQNPRHLVRRRGQEARLRCSPMKGHSHVYWYRQLPEEGLKFMVYLQKENIIDESGMPKERFSAEFPKEGPSILRIQQVVRGDSAAYFCASSPLTSRYTGELFFGEGSRLTVL.

The gene calls are TRBV4-2 and TRBJ2-1; unclear D gene. V dropped 0 bases and J dropped 7 bases, with 10 bases sitting between them. Germline assignment: CDR1 LGHNA and CDR2 YNFKEQ. This CDR3 is built from 14 residues. CDR3 sequence reads: CASSQDPVSNEQFF. The CDR3 DNA follows: TGTGCCAGCAGCCAAGATCCGGTTTCTAATGAGCAGTTCTTC.

The chain employs TRBV30 and TRBJ2-5; no clear D. Matching the DNA end better, TRBJ2-7 makes the J call doubtful. The CDR3 length is 13 residues. Germline CDR1 is GTSNPN and CDR2 is SVGIG (reference sequence). CDR3 sequence reads: CAWSSLLAYEQYF. The CDR3 region has the DNA TGTGCCTGGAGTTCCCTCTTAGCCTACGAGCAGTACTTC.

V gene TRBV20-1 combines with J gene TRBJ2-1; no definite D call. The CDR3 spans 11 residues. Per the germline V gene, CDR1 is DFQATT and CDR2 is SNEGSKA (reference sequence). V lost 3 bases to trimming and J lost 8 bases, with 8 bases between them. For the CDR3, the DNA is TGCAGTGCTAGTCGCTGGGATGAGCAGTTCTTC. Amino acids: CSASRWDEQFF.

The rearrangement joins TRBV7-9 to TRBJ2-1, with D possibly matching TRBD2 (6 bases). CDR1 is SEHNR and CDR2 is FQNEAQ in the germline V gene (reference sequence). V lost 6 bases to trimming and J lost 9 bases, with 21 bases between them. The CDR3 has 15 amino acids. The CDR3 region has the DNA TGTGCCAGCAGTTATAAAGAGACTAGTAGGCCTGAGCAGTTCTTC. Translation: CASSYKETSRPEQFF.

The rearrangement links TRBV28 to TRBJ1-5, with D maybe TRBD1 (5 bases). This CDR3 region has 16 residues. The germline CDR1 and CDR2 sequences are MDHEN and SYDVKM. V was cut by 3 bases and J by 3 bases, with 15 bases left in between. In DNA form, the CDR3 reads TGTGCCAGCAGTTTTCGGGGGTCCGTTAACAATCAGCCCCAGCATTTT. Translation: CASSFRGSVNNQPQHF.

The chain employs TRBV5-1 and TRBJ2-1; TRBD2 matches at 13 bases. CDR3 length equals 17 residues. J lost 5 bases, V lost 4 bases, and 9 bases had no gene match. CDR1 and CDR2 (germline): SGHRS, YFSETQ. Here the CDR3 reads CASSRGLAGEYHNEQFF. The CDR3 bases are TGCGCCAGCAGCCGCGGACTAGCGGGAGAGTACCACAATGAGCAGTTCTTC.

The V call is TRBV29-1, the J call TRBJ2-3; D is possibly TRBD1 (6 bases). CDR3 length equals 13 residues. Germline V gene data show CDR1 as SQVTM and CDR2 as ANQGSEA. Trimming removed 7 bases at V and 2 bases at J, with 13 bases between. CDR3 sequence reads: CSGRGGYTDTQYF. As DNA, the CDR3 is TGCAGCGGAAGAGGGGGTTACACAGATACGCAGTATTTT.

As DNA, the CDR3 is TGTGCCAGCAGTGGACTCCCTACCGGGACTTACAATGAGCAGTTCTTC. Its translation: CASSGLPTGTYNEQFF. V gene TRBV25-1 combines with J gene TRBJ2-1, with D maybe TRBD2 (6 bases). Deletions cut 4 bases from V and 4 bases from J, with 17 bases between. From germline, CDR1 is MGHDK and CDR2 SYGVNS. The CDR3 has 16 amino acids.

V usage is TRBV28 and J usage is TRBJ1-5, with D unresolved. Looked up from germline, CDR1 is MDHEN and CDR2 is SYDVKM. V dropped 8 bases and J dropped 4 bases, with 9 bases sitting between them. This CDR3 comprises 12 residues. The CDR3 bases are TGTGCCAGCGGCCGGGAAAATCAGCCCCAGCATTTT. It specifies CASGRENQPQHF.

This clone was seen once. CDR3 DNA: TGTGCCAGCATGGATCCCCAACTCTACGAGCAGTACTTC. This encodes CASMDPQLYEQYF. V is TRBV28 and J is TRBJ2-7; D not resolved. With 7 bases removed from V and 3 bases from J, the gap between germline ends came to 13 bases. The CDR3 runs 13 residues. Germline loops: CDR1 MDHEN, CDR2 SYDVKM.

The V and J genes are TRBV5-4 and TRBJ2-5; possible D gene TRBD2, 6 bases. CDR3 length: 14 residues. With 6 bases removed from V and 4 bases from J, the gap between germline ends came to 16 bases. Germline assignment: CDR1 SGHNT and CDR2 YYREEE (reference sequence). The DNA of the CDR3 is TGTGCCAGCACCCCGGAGGGCCGAAGAGAGACCCAGTACTTC. Translation: CASTPEGRRETQYF. Variable domain in full (rest from reference TRBV5-4 and TRBJ2-5): ETGVTQSPTHLIKTRGQQVTLRCSSQSGHNTVSWYQQALGQGPQFIFQYYREEENGRGNFPPRFSGLQFPNYSSELNVNALELDDSALYLCASTPEGRRETQYFGPGTRLLVL.